These 4 T cell receptor beta chains were sequenced from one sample in a study of shared clonotypes between healthy human individuals (dated by TCRdb to about 2020). The library came from the immunoSEQ multiplex PCR assay. TCRdb took this table from immuneACCESS and kept in-frame rearrangements with V and J called. Such tables lack part of the clones; where checked against another copy, unresolved V genes explain under half of the gap, and the rest is unexplained. The sample yields 2 million to 2.5 million clones; over 90% were counted once. The ten largest account for 0.39% of the sample. Sequenced input: naive CD4+ T cells from PBMCs. Explained via the paper, the cell subset or site label denotes: CD45RA+ positively selected. These receptor sequences come from a man between 18 and 35 years old in good health. Some clones in this sample may be carry-over from other donors' samples.

The rearrangement joins TRBV4-2 to TRBJ2-7, with D unresolved. This CDR3 contains 11 residues. V was pared by 3 bases and J by 6 bases, with 6 bases between. The germline CDR1 and CDR2 sequences are LGHNA and YNFKEQ. The CDR3 sequence: CASSHEFEQYF. DNA of the CDR3: TGTGCCAGCAGCCATGAGTTCGAGCAGTACTTC.

This clone appeared once. This chain uses TRBV10-3 with TRBJ2-3; D is unresolved. The CDR3 has 15 amino acids. CDR1 is ENHRY, CDR2 SYGVKD, per germline. V dropped 10 bases and J dropped 0 bases, with 17 bases sitting between them. CDR3 region: CANPKTIPSTDTQYF. The CDR3 region has the DNA TGTGCCAACCCTAAAACCATCCCTAGCACAGATACGCAGTATTTT.

J is TRBJ2-7 and V is TRBV28; 7 bases agree with TRBD2. The ends lost 7 bases at V and 3 bases at J; junction bases unmatched: 9. This CDR3 has 14 residues. Germline V gives CDR1 MDHEN, CDR2 SYDVKM. The CDR3 spells CASIGGSAGYEQYF. The DNA of the CDR3 is TGTGCCAGCATCGGGGGGTCCGCGGGCTACGAGCAGTACTTC.

This clone was found a few times. The genes are TRBV5-1 and TRBJ2-7; D possibly corresponds to TRBD1 (5 bases). The germline V gene has CDR1 SGHRS and CDR2 YFSETQ. The CDR3 length is 13 residues. Trimming removed 3 bases from V and 5 bases from J, with 12 bases in between. CDR3 sequence reads: CASSYSLGDEQYF. Written as DNA, the CDR3 is TGCGCCAGCAGCTATTCTCTAGGGGACGAGCAGTACTTC.